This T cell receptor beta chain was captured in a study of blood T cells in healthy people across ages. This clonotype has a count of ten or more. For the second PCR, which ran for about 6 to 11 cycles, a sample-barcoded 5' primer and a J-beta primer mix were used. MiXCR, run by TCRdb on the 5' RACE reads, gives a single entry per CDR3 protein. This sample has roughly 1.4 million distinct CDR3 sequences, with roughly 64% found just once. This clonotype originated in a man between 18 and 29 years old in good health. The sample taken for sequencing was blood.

CDR3 nucleotides: TGCAGCGTTGAAGGCAGCTACGAGCAGTACTTC. Its protein is CSVEGSYEQYF. The chain combines TRBV29-1 with TRBJ2-7; D not resolved. The CDR3 extends over 11 amino acids. The V gene lost 1 base and the J gene lost 3 bases, with 4 bases spanning the gap. Germline V gene data show CDR1 as SQVTM and CDR2 as ANQGSEA.